The 29 T cell receptor beta chains in this list originate from one sample, sequenced in a study of blood T cell repertoires in COVID-19. Only in-frame clones appear in the TCRdb table, and some are missing; sequencing was by immunoSEQ multiplex PCR. The table records hundreds of thousands of clones, around 87% of them present only once. The sample comprised peripheral blood. The receptors originated from a woman between 50 and 59 years old with COVID-19, enrolled during active disease.

The chain combines TRBV27 with TRBJ1-1, with 8 bases identical to TRBD1. The V and J ends lost 7 bases and 4 bases, in that order; junction bases with no gene match: 11. The CDR3 is 15 residues long. CDR1 is MNHEY and CDR2 is SMNVEV in the germline V gene (reference sequence). The CDR3 DNA follows: TGTGCCAGCAAGTTTTACGGGACAGGACCCACTGAAGCTTTCTTT. This encodes CASKFYGTGPTEAFF.

As for this clone: The junction shows a germline mismatch at one end, possibly a read error. The gene calls are TRBV5-1 and TRBJ2-3, with 14 bases identical to TRBD2. The CDR3 length is 18 residues. Germline V lookup: CDR1 SGHRS, CDR2 YFSETQ. The chain's CDR3 is CASSPDPGLAGDLYTQYF. The CDR3 region has the DNA TGCGCCAGCAGCCCCGACCCGGGACTAGCGGGAGATTTGTATACACAGTATTTT.

The chain uses TRBV27 and TRBJ1-2; TRBD1 matches at 8 bases. V was clipped by 4 bases and J by 7 bases; unmatched bases: 8. Per germline, CDR1 MNHEY and CDR2 SMNVEV (reference sequence). The CDR3 is made up of 14 amino acids. The CDR3 bases are TGTGCCAGCAGTTCCGGGGACAGGCTGACTGGCTACACCTTC. Translating it yields CASSSGDRLTGYTF.

This sequence joins TRBV7-9 and TRBJ2-1; 12 bases map to TRBD2. From germline, CDR1 is SEHNR and CDR2 FQNEAQ (reference sequence). The V segment lost 5 bases and the J segment 0 bases; nucleotides outside the gene matches: 11. The CDR3 consists of 19 residues. CDR3 region: CASSRVGTSGLSSYNEQFF. The CDR3, as DNA: TGTGCCAGCAGCCGAGTTGGGACTAGCGGGCTGAGCTCCTACAATGAGCAGTTCTTC.

The V gene is TRBV10-1, the J gene TRBJ1-2; D gene unclear. CDR3 size: 16 residues. Trimming stripped 2 bases from V and 1 base from J, with 14 bases between. CDR1 WNHNN and CDR2 SYGVQD come from the germline V gene (reference sequence). CDR3 sequence reads: CASSEARGENNYGYTF. The DNA for the CDR3 is TGCGCCAGCAGTGAGGCTCGCGGGGAAAATAACTATGGCTACACCTTC.

The genes are TRBV6-1 and TRBJ2-1; TRBD2 matches 15 bases. Germline-derived CDR1 and CDR2 are MNHNS and SASEGT. The CDR3 covers 16 residues. The V segment lost 4 bases and the J segment 7 bases; nucleotides outside the gene matches: 5. The chain's CDR3 is CASSGRTSGRGNEQFF. The CDR3 DNA sequence: TGTGCCAGCAGTGGTCGGACTAGCGGGAGGGGGAATGAGCAGTTCTTC.

This clone was seen a few times. The chain uses TRBV3-1 (or the pseudogene TRBV3-2) and TRBJ1-6; the D gene is possibly TRBD1 (6 bases). The length of the CDR3 is 14 residues. V was trimmed by 5 bases and J by 7 bases, leaving 12 bases between them. Germline CDR1 LGHDT, CDR2 YNNKEL (reference sequence). Here the CDR3 DNA reads TGTGCCAGCAGCGTCAGGGGTGGGAATTCACCCCTCCACTTT. Translated, it gives CASSVRGGNSPLHF.

The chain employs TRBV9 and TRBJ1-1; D perhaps matches TRBD1 (6 bases). The CDR3 is made up of 12 amino acids. Germline CDR1 reads SGDLS; CDR2 reads YYNGEE. Between the trimmed V and J ends, which lost 4 bases and 7 bases, there was a span of 11 bases. CDR3: CASSKQGIEAFF. The CDR3 DNA is TGTGCCAGCAGCAAACAGGGTATTGAAGCTTTCTTT. The full variable domain, in which reference TRBV9 and TRBJ1-1 provide the parts outside the CDR3, is DSGVTQTPKHLITATGQRVTLRCSPRSGDLSVYWYQQSLDQGLQFLIQYYNGEERAKGNILERFSAQQFPDLHSELNLSSLELGDSALYFCASSKQGIEAFFGQGTRLTVV.

CDR3 DNA: TGTGCCAGCAGTTTTGGCAGGGGTGGTTATGGCTACACCTTC. It translates to CASSFGRGGYGYTF. The rearrangement links TRBV28 to TRBJ1-2; TRBD1 is a possible D gene (6 bases). Germline CDR1 and CDR2: MDHEN and SYDVKM. The CDR3 length is 14 residues. Trimming stripped 3 bases from V and 5 bases from J, with 13 bases between.

The genes are TRBV7-2 and TRBJ2-1; a possible D gene is TRBD2 (5 bases). CDR1 and CDR2 (germline): SGHTA, FQGNSA. Deletions cut 4 bases from V and 8 bases from J, with 15 bases between. The CDR3 extends over 14 amino acids. CDR3 amino acids: CASSSPLAGYEQFF. The CDR3 region has the DNA TGTGCCAGCAGCTCCCCTCTAGCAGGCTATGAGCAGTTCTTC.

The chain is built from TRBV10-3 and TRBJ2-1; TRBD2 matches 11 bases. Germline loops: CDR1 ENHRY, CDR2 SYGVKD. The CDR3 extends over 15 amino acids. V shed 9 bases, J shed 0 bases, and the junction held 4 bases outside the gene matches. CDR3 region: CAISGREGSYNEQFF. For the CDR3, the DNA is TGTGCCATTAGCGGGAGGGAGGGCTCCTACAATGAGCAGTTCTTC.

This chain uses TRBV4-1 with TRBJ2-7; D may be TRBD2 (5 bases). CDR1 is MGHRA, CDR2 YSYEKL, per germline. The ends were cut back, 0 bases at V and 0 bases at J, with 9 bases in the middle. The CDR3 contains 15 residues. The CDR3 is CASSQDQGLSYEQYF. The CDR3 nucleotides read TGCGCCAGCAGCCAAGATCAAGGACTCTCCTACGAGCAGTACTTC.

The V and J genes are TRBV9 and TRBJ2-1, with D hard to call. Germline lookup yields CDR1 SGDLS and CDR2 YYNGEE. The V end lost 4 bases, the J end lost 5 bases, and 7 bases lay between the germline ends. The CDR3 totals 12 residues. The CDR3 loop reads CASSLDNNEQFF. The CDR3 nucleotides are TGTGCCAGCAGCCTCGACAACAATGAGCAGTTCTTC.

The chain links TRBV7-6 to TRBJ1-3; D not certain. The CDR3 is made up of 16 amino acids. V shed 1 base and J shed 0 bases, with 10 bases lying between them. CDR1 SGHVS and CDR2 FNYEAQ come from the germline V gene. CDR3 region: CASSLEQAYSGNTIYF. CDR3 nucleotides: TGTGCCAGCAGCTTAGAGCAGGCCTACTCTGGAAACACCATATATTTT.

V gene TRBV13 combines with J gene TRBJ1-1, with 7 nucleotides matching TRBD1. From germline, CDR1 is PRHDT and CDR2 FYEKMQ (reference sequence). The CDR3 runs 15 residues. V lost 0 bases to trimming and J lost 4 bases; unmatched junction nucleotides: 5. The CDR3 nucleotides read TGTGCCAGCAGCTTAGGAGGGGGCAGGGGCACTGAAGCTTTCTTT. Protein sequence: CASSLGGGRGTEAFF. Using reference TRBV13 and TRBJ1-1 for the parts outside the CDR3, the full variable domain is AAGVIQSPRHLIKEKRETATLKCYPIPRHDTVYWYQQGPGQDPQFLISFYEKMQSDKGSIPDRFSAQQFSDYHSELNMSSLELGDSALYFCASSLGGGRGTEAFFGQGTRLTVV.

This chain joins TRBV14 and TRBJ2-3; 10 bases agree with TRBD2. The CDR3 spans 15 residues. CDR1 is SGHDN, CDR2 FVKESK, per germline. Trimming took 0 bases from V and 10 from J; bases not matched to a gene: 7. The CDR3 loop reads CASSQELAGSSPQYF. In DNA, the CDR3 is TGTGCCAGCAGCCAAGAACTAGCGGGAAGCTCTCCGCAGTATTTT.

The V gene is TRBV7-6, the J gene TRBJ2-7; perhaps TRBD2 as D (6 bases). The germline gives CDR1 SGHVS, CDR2 FNYEAQ. The germline V and J ends were trimmed by 2 bases and 2 bases, with 10 bases remaining between them. CDR3 length: 14 residues. The chain's CDR3 is CASSLLEGPYEQYF. CDR3 DNA sequence: TGTGCCAGCAGCTTATTGGAGGGCCCCTACGAGCAGTACTTC. Filled out from reference TRBV7-6 and TRBJ2-7, the complete variable domain reads GAGVSQSPRYKVTKRGQDVALRCDPISGHVSLYWYRQALGQGPEFLTYFNYEAQQDKSGLPNDRFSAERPEGSISTLTIQRTEQRDSAMYRCASSLLEGPYEQYFGPGTRLTVT.

In this sample, this clone turned up a few times. The junction differs from germline at one of its ends, possibly a read error. CDR3 DNA sequence: TGTGCCAGCAGCTTAAACGGCGCCCGAGGCTTC. It encodes CASSLNGARGF. The chain is built from TRBV11-3 and TRBJ1-2, with unresolved D. CDR3 size: 11 residues. Germline assignment: CDR1 SGHNT and CDR2 YENEEA.

V gene TRBV18 combines with J gene TRBJ2-5; 7 bases align to TRBD1. The J segment lost 5 bases and the V segment lost 6 bases, leaving 9 bases of the junction unmatched. The CDR3 runs to 14 residues. From germline, CDR1 is KGHSH and CDR2 LQKENI. CDR3 DNA: TGTGCCAGCTCCGATCCAGGGGGTCGGGAGACCCAGTACTTC. It encodes CASSDPGGRETQYF.

The chain recombines TRBV6-2 or TRBV6-3 with TRBJ1-1; maybe TRBD1 (5 bases). The V and J ends lost 5 bases and 3 bases respectively, with 13 bases between them. Germline-derived CDR1 and CDR2 are MNHEY and SVGEGT. The CDR3 covers 14 residues. The CDR3 region is CASSHGGEDTEAFF. The CDR3 DNA is TGTGCCAGCAGTCACGGGGGTGAGGACACTGAAGCTTTCTTT.

V is TRBV6-2 or TRBV6-3 and J is TRBJ2-5; 9 nucleotides align to TRBD2. Germline-derived CDR1 and CDR2 are MNHEY and SVGEGT. J was trimmed by 5 bases and V by 2 bases; bases with no gene match: 6. The CDR3 runs to 15 residues. CDR3 in amino acids: CASSYPASGKETQYF. The CDR3, as DNA: TGTGCCAGCAGTTACCCGGCTAGCGGGAAGGAGACCCAGTACTTC.

The chain recombines TRBV7-8 with TRBJ1-2, with 9 bases lining up with TRBD1. Trimming at V came to 2 bases and at J to 2 bases, leaving 9 bases not matched to a gene. Germline loops: CDR1 SGHVS, CDR2 FQNEAQ. CDR3 size: 17 residues. CDR3 region: CASSLRLMGQGNYGYTF. As DNA, the CDR3 is TGTGCCAGCAGCTTAAGGCTAATGGGACAGGGAAACTATGGCTACACCTTC.

This clone has only a few counts. This sequence joins TRBV18 and TRBJ1-5; a possible D gene is TRBD1 (5 bases). Germline V gives CDR1 KGHSH, CDR2 LQKENI. V was clipped by 0 bases and J by 6 bases, with 12 bases between them. The CDR3 covers 15 residues. Here the CDR3 DNA reads TGTGCCAGCTCACCACCGGGGCAGATAAGTCAGCCCCAGCATTTT. Translating gives CASSPPGQISQPQHF.

This clone was observed a handful of times. The chain links TRBV10-3 to TRBJ1-1, with D tentatively TRBD1 (5 bases). CDR1 ENHRY and CDR2 SYGVKD come from the germline V gene. Trimming removed 0 bases at V and 1 base at J, with 21 bases between. The CDR3 runs to 19 residues. CDR3 sequence (DNA): TGTGCCATCAGTGAGTCTAGGGGTCTAGGAGTGCACTCGAACACTGAAGCTTTCTTT. Its translation: CAISESRGLGVHSNTEAFF.

The rearrangement joins TRBV9 to TRBJ2-5; tentatively, D is TRBD2 (5 bases). The CDR3 extends over 17 amino acids. Trimming removed 0 bases from V and 5 bases from J, with 20 bases in between. Germline V gene lookup returns CDR1 SGDLS and CDR2 YYNGEE. CDR3 protein: CASSVGVAGGRFETQYF. The CDR3 DNA reads TGTGCCAGCAGCGTAGGAGTGGCGGGCGGGCGGTTTGAGACCCAGTACTTC. The full variable domain, in which reference TRBV9 and TRBJ2-5 provide the parts outside the CDR3, is DSGVTQTPKHLITATGQRVTLRCSPRSGDLSVYWYQQSLDQGLQFLIQYYNGEERAKGNILERFSAQQFPDLHSELNLSSLELGDSALYFCASSVGVAGGRFETQYFGPGTRLLVL.

V usage is TRBV6-1 and J usage is TRBJ2-1; unclear D gene. The V gene lost 2 bases and the J gene lost 2 bases, with 7 bases spanning the gap. The CDR3 has 14 residues. The germline gives CDR1 MNHNS, CDR2 SASEGT. CDR3: CASSEPRPYNEQFF. CDR3 coding DNA: TGTGCCAGCAGTGAACCTAGACCCTACAATGAGCAGTTCTTC.

V and J are TRBV19 and TRBJ2-3; D gene unclear. Germline V lookup: CDR1 LNHDA, CDR2 SQIVND (reference sequence). Trimming removed 1 base at V and 6 bases at J, with 11 bases between. The CDR3 consists of 14 residues. This CDR3 is CASSIAAAGDTQYF. DNA for the CDR3: TGTGCCAGTAGTATAGCGGCGGCCGGTGATACGCAGTATTTT. Based on the CDR3 plus reference TRBV19 and TRBJ2-3, the full variable domain is DGGITQSPKYLFRKEGQNVTLSCEQNLNHDAMYWYRQDPGQGLRLIYYSQIVNDFQKGDIAEGYSVSREKKESFPLTVTSAQKNPTAFYLCASSIAAAGDTQYFGPGTRLTVL.

V is TRBV30 and J is TRBJ2-7; D possibly corresponds to TRBD2 (6 bases). The germline V gene encodes CDR1 GTSNPN and CDR2 SVGIG (reference sequence). CDR3 length: 14 amino acids. V lost 2 bases to trimming and J lost 0 bases, with 11 bases between them. The CDR3 is CAWSWAGSSYEQYF. The CDR3 nucleotides are TGTGCCTGGAGTTGGGCGGGGAGCTCCTACGAGCAGTACTTC.

The chain links TRBV6-1 to TRBJ1-5; 11 nucleotides line up with TRBD1. CDR3 length: 14 residues. CDR1 is MNHNS, CDR2 SASEGT, per germline. V was pared by 3 bases and J by 6 bases, with 1 base of the junction left unmatched. The CDR3 sequence is CASSEGQGVQPQHF. Written as DNA, the CDR3 is TGTGCCAGCAGTGAGGGACAGGGGGTTCAGCCCCAGCATTTT.